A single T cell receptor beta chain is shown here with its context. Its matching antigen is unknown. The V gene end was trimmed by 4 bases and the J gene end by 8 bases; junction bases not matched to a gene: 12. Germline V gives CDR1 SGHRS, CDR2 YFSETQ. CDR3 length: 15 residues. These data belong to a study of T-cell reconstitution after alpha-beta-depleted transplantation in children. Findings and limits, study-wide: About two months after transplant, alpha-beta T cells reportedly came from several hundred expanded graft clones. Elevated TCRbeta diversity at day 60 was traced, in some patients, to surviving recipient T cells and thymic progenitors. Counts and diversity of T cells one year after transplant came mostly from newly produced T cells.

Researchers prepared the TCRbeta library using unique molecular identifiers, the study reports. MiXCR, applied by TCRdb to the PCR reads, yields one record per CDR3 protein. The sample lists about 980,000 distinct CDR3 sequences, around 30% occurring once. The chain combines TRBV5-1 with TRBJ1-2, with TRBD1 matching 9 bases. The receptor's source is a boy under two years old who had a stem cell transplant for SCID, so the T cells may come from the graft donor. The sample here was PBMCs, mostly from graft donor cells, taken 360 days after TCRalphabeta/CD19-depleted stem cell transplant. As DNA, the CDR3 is TGCGCCAGCAGCGAACCGGGACAGGGCGGGTACGGCTACACCTTC. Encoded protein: CASSEPGQGGYGYTF.